This T cell receptor beta chain was identified in a study of Ad26.COV2.S vaccination and SARS-CoV-2 variants. TCRdb keeps only in-frame clones here, not all; method: immunoSEQ multiplex PCR. Of approximately 300,000 clones listed, around 81% are singletons. About this clone itself: Its matching antigen is unknown.

Study findings and constraints: Using TCR breadth and depth analyses may have led to underestimated total T cell responses.

The treatment denotes: over 15 received Ad26.COV2.S at low or high dose, single or two shots; 5 received placebo; per-sample allocation not given. Each sample was drawn 63 days after the first injection (of vaccine or placebo). This CDR3 has 13 amino acids. The V and J ends lost 3 bases and 6 bases, in that order; junction bases with no gene match: 3. The germline V gene has CDR1 SGHDT and CDR2 YYEEEE. The sequences come from peripheral blood, collected in a trial of Ad26.COV2.S vaccine versus placebo. The rearrangement uses TRBV5-6 and TRBJ2-1, with 7 bases aligning to TRBD1. This clonotype originated in a person aged 18-60 years who received the Ad26.COV2.S COVID-19 vaccine or a placebo. CDR3 sequence reads: CASSSAGGNEQFF. The DNA for the CDR3 is TGTGCCAGCAGCTCGGCAGGGGGCAATGAGCAGTTCTTC. Looking up the rest from reference TRBV5-6 and TRBJ2-1 gives the full variable domain: DAGVTQSPTHLIKTRGQQVTLRCSPKSGHDTVSWYQQALGQGPQFIFQYYEEEERQRGNFPDRFSGHQFPNYSSELNVNALLLGDSALYLCASSSAGGNEQFFGPGTRLTVL.